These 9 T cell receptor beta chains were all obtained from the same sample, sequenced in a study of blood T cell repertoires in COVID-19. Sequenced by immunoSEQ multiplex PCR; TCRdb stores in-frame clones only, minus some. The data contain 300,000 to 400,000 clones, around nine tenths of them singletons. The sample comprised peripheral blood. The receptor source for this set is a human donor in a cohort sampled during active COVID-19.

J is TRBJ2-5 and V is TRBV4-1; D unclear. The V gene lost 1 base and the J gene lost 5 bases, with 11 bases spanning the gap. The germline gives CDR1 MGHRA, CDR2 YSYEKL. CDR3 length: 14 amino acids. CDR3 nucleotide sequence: TGCGCCAGCAGCCAAGTCCAGTTGGAGGAGACCCAGTACTTC. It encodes CASSQVQLEETQYF.

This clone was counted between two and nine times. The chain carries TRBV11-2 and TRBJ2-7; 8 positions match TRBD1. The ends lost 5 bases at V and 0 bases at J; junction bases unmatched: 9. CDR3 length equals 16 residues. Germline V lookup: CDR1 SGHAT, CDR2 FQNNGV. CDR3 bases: TGTGCCAGCAGCCGGGCGTGGGACAGGTTCTCCTACGAGCAGTACTTC. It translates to CASSRAWDRFSYEQYF.

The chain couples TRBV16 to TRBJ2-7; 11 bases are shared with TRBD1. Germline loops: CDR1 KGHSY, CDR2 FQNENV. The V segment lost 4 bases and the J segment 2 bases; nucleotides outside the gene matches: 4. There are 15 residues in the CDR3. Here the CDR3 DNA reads TGTGCCAGCAGCCGGGGGACAGGGGGTACCTACGAGCAGTACTTC. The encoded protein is CASSRGTGGTYEQYF.

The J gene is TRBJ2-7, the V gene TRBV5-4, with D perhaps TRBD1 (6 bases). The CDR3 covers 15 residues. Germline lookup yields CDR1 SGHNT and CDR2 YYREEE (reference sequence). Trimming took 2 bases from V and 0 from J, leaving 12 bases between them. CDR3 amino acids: CASSFLDRSSYEQYF. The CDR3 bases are TGTGCCAGCAGCTTTCTCGACAGGAGCTCCTACGAGCAGTACTTC.

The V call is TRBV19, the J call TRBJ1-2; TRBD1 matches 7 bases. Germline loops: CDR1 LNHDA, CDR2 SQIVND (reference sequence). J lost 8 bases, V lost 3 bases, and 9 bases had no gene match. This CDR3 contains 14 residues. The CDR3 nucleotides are TGTGCCAGTAGTATTCCCGGGACAGTGCCCGGCTACACCTTC. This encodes CASSIPGTVPGYTF.

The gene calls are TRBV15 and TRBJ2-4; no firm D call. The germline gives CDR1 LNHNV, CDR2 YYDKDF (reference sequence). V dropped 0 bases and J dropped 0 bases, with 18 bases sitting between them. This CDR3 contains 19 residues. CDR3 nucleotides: TGTGCCACCAGCAGAGACTCAATAGTTATTAATCCAGCCAAAAACATTCAGTACTTC. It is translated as CATSRDSIVINPAKNIQYF. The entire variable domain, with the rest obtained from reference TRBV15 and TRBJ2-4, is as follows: DAMVIQNPRYQVTQFGKPVTLSCSQTLNHNVMYWYQQKSSQAPKLLFHYYDKDFNNEADTPDNFQSRRPNTSFCFLDIRSPGLGDTAMYLCATSRDSIVINPAKNIQYFGAGTRLSVL.

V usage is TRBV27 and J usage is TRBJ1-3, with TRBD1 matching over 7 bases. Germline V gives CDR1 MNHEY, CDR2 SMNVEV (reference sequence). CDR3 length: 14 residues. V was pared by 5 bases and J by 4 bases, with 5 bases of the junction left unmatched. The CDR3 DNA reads TGTGCCAGCAGTGAGGGGGCAGAAGGAAACACCATATATTTT. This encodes CASSEGAEGNTIYF.

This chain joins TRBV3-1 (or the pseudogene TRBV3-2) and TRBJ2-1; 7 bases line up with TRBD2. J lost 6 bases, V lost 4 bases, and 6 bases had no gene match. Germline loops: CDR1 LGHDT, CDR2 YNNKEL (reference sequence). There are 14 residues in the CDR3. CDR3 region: CASSLTPGGNEQFF. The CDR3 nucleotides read TGTGCCAGCAGCCTCACCCCGGGGGGCAATGAGCAGTTCTTC.

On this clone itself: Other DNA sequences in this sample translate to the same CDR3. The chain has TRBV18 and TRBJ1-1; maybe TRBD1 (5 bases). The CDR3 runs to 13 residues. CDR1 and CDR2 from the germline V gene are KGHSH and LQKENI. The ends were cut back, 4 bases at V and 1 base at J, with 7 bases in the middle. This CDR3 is CASSLRGNTEAFF. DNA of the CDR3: TGTGCCAGCTCACTTAGGGGGAACACTGAAGCTTTCTTT.